This T cell receptor beta chain was documented in a study of blood T cell repertoires in COVID-19. On the study more broadly: Some COVID-19 samples were acute and others convalescent; all came from the United States, Italy and Spain. T cells, B-cell-depleted T cells, or PBMCs provided the cDNA or gDNA that served as material.

Profiling relied on immunoSEQ multiplex PCR, and the TCRdb table lists in-frame clones only, not all of them. The profile shows about 57,000 clones, around 80% of them singletons. Germline loops: CDR1 DFQATT, CDR2 SNEGSKA (reference sequence). This CDR3 has 11 residues. Deletions cut 2 bases from V and 3 bases from J, with 5 bases between. This clonotype was sampled from a man aged 60 to 69 with acute or convalescent COVID-19. Input material: peripheral blood. The rearrangement links TRBV20-1 to TRBJ2-7; no reliable D call. The CDR3 sequence is CSARPDYEQYF. Here the CDR3 DNA reads TGCAGTGCTAGACCAGACTACGAGCAGTACTTC.